Reported below is one T cell receptor (beta chain). This record belongs to a study of blood T cell repertoires in COVID-19. Authors' analysis steps: By means of reference gene primer amplification, nucleated cell counts were estimated. Sequencing used immunoSEQ multiplex PCR; TCRdb keeps in-frame clones, though not all of them. V and J calls and clone size follow that table, whereas D and trimming were derived from the DNA. The table has 40,000 to 50,000 clones, around nine tenths seen once; the top ten hold roughly 0.37%. The CDR3 extends over 16 amino acids. Trimming removed 4 bases from V and 7 bases from J, with 21 bases in between. Germline-derived CDR1 and CDR2 are SGDLS and YYNGEE.

This TCR came from a human donor in a cohort sampled during active COVID-19. Sequences were obtained from peripheral blood. The rearrangement links TRBV9 to TRBJ1-3, with D possibly TRBD1 on 6 matching bases. CDR3 DNA: TGTGCCAGCAGCCCCCCGATGGGGGCCGTGGGGAACACCATATATTTT. Its protein is CASSPPMGAVGNTIYF.